A single sample gave rise to the 5 T cell receptor beta chains below, sequenced in a study of cytomegalovirus exposure and HLA in healthy donors. Use of 60 Vbeta and 13 Jbeta primers characterized the PCR. Sequenced by immunoSEQ multiplex PCR; TCRdb stores in-frame clones only, minus some. Of 150,000 to 200,000 clones detected, under 85% appear once; the ten largest clones hold under 2%. Sequencing was done on a sample of PBMCs. All receptors come from a woman aged 25 to 39 in good health and CMV-seronegative.

In this sample, this clone turned up a few times. J is TRBJ1-5 and V is TRBV5-1; D ambiguous. The CDR3 contains 19 residues. Deletions cut 9 bases from V and 3 bases from J, with 31 bases between. Germline CDR1 and CDR2: SGHRS and YFSETQ. The CDR3 here is CATPPCPKSWTTNNQPQHF. The CDR3 nucleotides are TGCGCCACTCCACCCTGTCCAAAGTCGTGGACTACTAACAATCAGCCCCAGCATTTT.

CDR3 sequence: CASSLCQGARLCNEQFF. In DNA, the CDR3 is TGTGCCAGCAGCTTGTGTCAGGGGGCGCGGTTGTGCAATGAGCAGTTCTTC. V and J are TRBV5-6 and TRBJ2-1; 8 bases map to TRBD1. The CDR3 is made up of 17 amino acids. After removal of 1 base from V and 6 bases from J, the junction contained 12 bases not matched to a gene. The germline CDR1 and CDR2 sequences are SGHDT and YYEEEE.

This clone has only one observation. V and J are TRBV7-9 and TRBJ2-7; D is uncertain. V dropped 5 bases and J dropped 1 base, with 9 bases sitting between them. Germline CDR1 and CDR2: SEHNR and FQNEAQ (reference sequence). There are 13 residues in the CDR3. In DNA form, the CDR3 reads TGTGCCAGCAGCATAGTCAGGTCCTACGAGCAGTACTTC. Amino acids: CASSIVRSYEQYF.

V is TRBV30 and J is TRBJ1-5; D remains unclear. V dropped 0 bases and J dropped 8 bases, with 14 bases sitting between them. Germline V gene lookup returns CDR1 GTSNPN and CDR2 SVGIG (reference sequence). CDR3 size: 14 residues. CDR3 DNA: TGTGCCTGGAGTGTTGGCTCGGCGCTAGAGCCCCAGCATTTT. This codes for CAWSVGSALEPQHF.

The chain carries TRBV2 and TRBJ1-5; perhaps TRBD1 as D (6 bases). This CDR3 is 15 amino acids long. Trimming shortened V by 3 bases and J by 5 bases, and 14 bases separated the two germline ends. From germline, CDR1 is SNHLY and CDR2 FYNNEI. CDR3 protein: CASSDQRDTYQPQHF. CDR3 nucleotides: TGTGCCAGCAGTGACCAACGGGACACCTATCAGCCCCAGCATTTT.